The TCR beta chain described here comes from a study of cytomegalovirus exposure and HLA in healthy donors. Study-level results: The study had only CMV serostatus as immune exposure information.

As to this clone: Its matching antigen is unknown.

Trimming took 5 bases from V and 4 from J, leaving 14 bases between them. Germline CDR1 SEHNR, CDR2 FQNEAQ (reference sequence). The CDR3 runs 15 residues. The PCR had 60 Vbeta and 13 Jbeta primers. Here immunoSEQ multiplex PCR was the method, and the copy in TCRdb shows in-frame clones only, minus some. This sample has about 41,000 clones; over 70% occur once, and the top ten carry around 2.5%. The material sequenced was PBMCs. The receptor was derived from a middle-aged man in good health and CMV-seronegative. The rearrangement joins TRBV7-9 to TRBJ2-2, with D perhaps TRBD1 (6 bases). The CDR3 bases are TGTGCCAGCAGCCGGGTGTGGACAGTCACCGGGGAGCTGTTTTTT. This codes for CASSRVWTVTGELFF.